This T cell receptor beta chain is drawn from a study of OX40 agonist ivuxolimab in advanced cancers. Study overall: About 40% of patients had received prior checkpoint inhibitor therapy.

Profiling relied on immunoSEQ multiplex PCR, and the TCRdb table lists in-frame clones only, not all of them. Of around 39,000 clones detected, roughly 81% appear once; the ten largest clones hold around a fifth. There are a few counts of this clone. The CDR3 runs to 15 residues. V dropped 7 bases and J dropped 6 bases, with 18 bases sitting between them. Germline CDR1 is MDHEN and CDR2 is SYDVKM. The V gene is TRBV28, the J gene TRBJ2-2; D may be TRBD2 (7 bases). The source material was CD4+ or CD8+ T cells sorted from blood, sampled in a trial of the OX40 agonist ivuxolimab. The sequence came from an adult with an advanced solid tumor such as melanoma, head and neck, liver or kidney cancer. The CDR3 spells CASTRGGGPSGELFF. The DNA of the CDR3 is TGTGCCAGCACCAGGGGAGGGGGGCCGTCCGGGGAGCTGTTTTTT.